What follows describes a single T cell receptor (beta chain). Its antigen is undetermined. The germline V gene encodes CDR1 MNHEY and CDR2 SMNVEV (reference sequence). The CDR3 length is 15 residues. V was clipped by 2 bases and J by 3 bases; unmatched bases: 5. The entry originates in a study of cytomegalovirus exposure and HLA in healthy donors. Study-wide findings and caveats: What a later analysis reportedly showed was that an Asian-associated ancestry cluster had fewer N-insertions than the roughly 700-donor mean. Beyond CMV serostatus, there was no information to go on about immune exposure.

PCR was performed using 60 Vbeta and 13 Jbeta primers. Assay: immunoSEQ multiplex PCR; the TCRdb copy retains only in-frame clones and omits some. The repertoire holds about 180,000 clones, around 80% seen once, with about 1.5% in the top ten. This receptor was taken from a young man in good health and CMV-seronegative. The rearrangement links TRBV27 to TRBJ2-7; TRBD2 matches at 9 bases. The specimen sequenced was PBMCs. In DNA form, the CDR3 reads TGTGCCAGCAGTTTAGGAGCGGGGGGACACTACGAGCAGTACTTC. This sequence encodes CASSLGAGGHYEQYF.